The clone carrying this TCR beta chain was counted at least ten times. Different DNA sequences within this sample yield the same CDR3. The V gene end was trimmed by 1 base and the J gene end by 4 bases; junction bases not matched to a gene: 1. Germline CDR1 and CDR2: SGHKS and YYEKEE (reference sequence). The CDR3 extends over 13 amino acids. These data originate in a study of blood T cell repertoires in COVID-19. Only in-frame clones appear in the TCRdb table, and some are missing; sequencing was by immunoSEQ multiplex PCR. The sample shows approximately 100,000 clones, roughly four fifths of them seen only once.

This sequence was found in a human donor in a cohort sampled during active COVID-19. The genes are TRBV5-5 and TRBJ2-7, with 8 bases that match TRBD1. Sequencing was done on a sample of peripheral blood. The CDR3 here is CASSLQGAYEQYF. The CDR3 nucleotides read TGTGCCAGCAGCTTGCAGGGGGCATACGAGCAGTACTTC.